This T cell receptor beta chain was retrieved from a study of blood T cell repertoires in COVID-19. At the level of the study: COVID-19 samples collected from the United States, Italy and Spain covered acute and convalescent phases.

This clone was seen a single time. This CDR3 has 16 residues. V lost 1 base to trimming and J lost 7 bases; unmatched junction nucleotides: 8. Germline CDR1 reads SGDLS; CDR2 reads YYNGEE. As handled by the study authors: Reference gene primer amplification gave nucleated cell count estimates. Profiling relied on immunoSEQ multiplex PCR, and the TCRdb table lists in-frame clones only, not all of them. V and J calls and clone size are copied from that table; D and trimming were computed from the DNA. This table holds about 270,000 clones, 65% to 90% found once. V usage is TRBV9 and J usage is TRBJ2-1; the match to TRBD1 covers 10 bases. This TCR derives from a woman between 55 and 75 years old with active or convalescent COVID-19. Sequenced material: peripheral blood. The CDR3 loop reads CASSVSAGQGTNEQFF. The CDR3 DNA reads as TGTGCCAGCAGCGTATCTGCGGGACAGGGGACGAATGAGCAGTTCTTC.